A single sample gave rise to the 12 T cell receptor beta chains below, sequenced in a study of blood T cell repertoires in COVID-19. TCRdb's table, derived via immunoSEQ multiplex PCR, lists solely in-frame clones and lacks some. The sample lists 50,000 to 75,000 clones, more than 75% occurring once. The sample was peripheral blood. Source of these receptors: a man older than 75 in a cohort sampled during active COVID-19.

The chain combines TRBV29-1 with TRBJ1-1; a weak D match, TRBD1 (6 bases). The CDR3 has 12 amino acids. The V gene's germline CDR1 is SQVTM and CDR2 ANQGSEA. Trimming took off 2 bases at V and 11 bases at J, with 15 bases between the two ends. CDR3 in amino acids: CSVETGSSFAFF. The CDR3 nucleotides are TGCAGCGTTGAAACAGGGTCTAGTTTTGCTTTCTTT.

The chain carries TRBV19 and TRBJ2-3; TRBD1 matches 9 bases. The germline CDR1 and CDR2 sequences are LNHDA and SQIVND (reference sequence). V shed 5 bases and J 4 bases; nucleotides not matched to a gene: 7. The CDR3 sequence is 15 residues long. CDR3 protein: CASSLGQGSADTQYF. The CDR3 coding sequence is TGTGCCAGTAGTCTCGGACAGGGGAGCGCAGATACGCAGTATTTT.

This CDR3 reads CASSYATGDQPQHF. CDR3 bases: TGTGCCAGCAGTTACGCGACAGGGGATCAGCCCCAGCATTTT. V gene TRBV6-6 combines with J gene TRBJ1-5; 8 bases align to TRBD1. The CDR3 runs 14 residues. Per germline, CDR1 MNHNY and CDR2 SVGAGI (reference sequence). V lost 2 bases and J lost 5; bases outside the gene matches: 2.

The chain recombines TRBV7-8 with TRBJ1-4; 9 nucleotides align to TRBD1. CDR1 SGHVS and CDR2 FQNEAQ come from the germline V gene. The CDR3 runs to 16 residues. With V trimmed by 4 bases and J by 7 bases, 10 bases remained unmatched. The CDR3, as DNA: TGTGCCAGCAGCTGGGGACCGGGACAGGGCGTTGAAAAACTGTTTTTT. This gives the protein CASSWGPGQGVEKLFF.

For the CDR3, the DNA is TGTGCCAGCAGCCTATACAGTTTTAAAAACATTCAGTACTTC. Its translation is CASSLYSFKNIQYF. The chain is built from TRBV5-4 and TRBJ2-4; no reliable D call. Between the trimmed V and J ends, which lost 4 bases and 4 bases, there was a span of 12 bases. The CDR3 runs 14 residues. In germline, CDR1 is SGHNT, CDR2 YYREEE (reference sequence).

The J gene is TRBJ2-2, the V gene TRBV30; TRBD1 agrees at 9 bases. With 0 bases clipped from V and 4 bases from J, the junction kept 12 bases outside the gene matches. Germline V gene lookup returns CDR1 GTSNPN and CDR2 SVGIG (reference sequence). The CDR3 length is 18 residues. The CDR3 spells CAWSVREGTGRSTGELFF. For the CDR3, the DNA is TGTGCCTGGAGTGTACGAGAGGGGACAGGGAGGAGCACCGGGGAGCTGTTTTTT.

The V call is TRBV6-6, the J call TRBJ2-1, with 11 bases lining up with TRBD1. CDR1 and CDR2 from the germline V gene are MNHNY and SVGAGI (reference sequence). Germline trimming cut 6 bases from V and 6 bases from J; bases unmatched to any gene: 4. The CDR3 runs 14 residues. Here the CDR3 reads CASRSGTGGNEQFF. CDR3 bases: TGTGCCAGCAGATCCGGGACAGGGGGCAATGAGCAGTTCTTC.

The rearrangement links TRBV6-5 to TRBJ1-3; D uncertain. V was cut by 0 bases and J by 4 bases, with 13 bases left in between. From germline, CDR1 is MNHEY and CDR2 SVGAGI. This CDR3 has 16 amino acids. DNA of the CDR3: TGTGCCAGCAGTTACTCTCCGGACTCTTTCGGAAACACCATATATTTT. Encoded protein: CASSYSPDSFGNTIYF.

This sequence joins TRBV11-2 and TRBJ2-1; TRBD2 aligns across 10 bases. The CDR3 contains 16 residues. Trimming took 5 bases from V and 7 from J; bases not matched to a gene: 11. Germline values: CDR1 SGHAT, CDR2 FQNNGV. The CDR3 loop is CASSAFLAGAGNEQFF. CDR3 coding DNA: TGTGCCAGCAGCGCGTTTCTAGCGGGAGCAGGGAATGAGCAGTTCTTC.

The chain couples TRBV3-1 (or the pseudogene TRBV3-2) to TRBJ2-3; 9 positions agree with TRBD2. This CDR3 has 17 residues. Germline V lookup: CDR1 LGHDT, CDR2 YNNKEL (reference sequence). The J segment lost 2 bases and the V segment lost 0 bases, leaving 6 bases of the junction unmatched. The CDR3 here is CASSQEIGGGVTDTQYF. In DNA form, the CDR3 reads TGTGCCAGCAGCCAAGAGATCGGCGGGGGGGTCACAGATACGCAGTATTTT.

The chain carries TRBV6-5 and TRBJ2-7; TRBD1 agrees at 8 bases. This CDR3 is 14 amino acids long. The ends lost 6 bases at V and 7 bases at J; junction bases unmatched: 11. In germline, CDR1 is MNHEY, CDR2 SVGAGI. The CDR3 loop reads CASSRTGLRVEQYF. CDR3 in DNA: TGTGCCAGCAGCCGGACAGGGTTAAGAGTTGAGCAGTACTTC.

This clone is a singleton in its sample. The DNA of the CDR3 is TGTGCCAGTAGTGTAAGGGGAGATACGCAGTATTTT. Its translation is CASSVRGDTQYF. This chain connects TRBV19 to TRBJ2-3; possible D gene TRBD1, 5 bases. The CDR3 is 12 amino acids. Trimming pared 5 bases from V and 5 bases from J, leaving 8 bases between. Germline V gives CDR1 LNHDA, CDR2 SQIVND (reference sequence).